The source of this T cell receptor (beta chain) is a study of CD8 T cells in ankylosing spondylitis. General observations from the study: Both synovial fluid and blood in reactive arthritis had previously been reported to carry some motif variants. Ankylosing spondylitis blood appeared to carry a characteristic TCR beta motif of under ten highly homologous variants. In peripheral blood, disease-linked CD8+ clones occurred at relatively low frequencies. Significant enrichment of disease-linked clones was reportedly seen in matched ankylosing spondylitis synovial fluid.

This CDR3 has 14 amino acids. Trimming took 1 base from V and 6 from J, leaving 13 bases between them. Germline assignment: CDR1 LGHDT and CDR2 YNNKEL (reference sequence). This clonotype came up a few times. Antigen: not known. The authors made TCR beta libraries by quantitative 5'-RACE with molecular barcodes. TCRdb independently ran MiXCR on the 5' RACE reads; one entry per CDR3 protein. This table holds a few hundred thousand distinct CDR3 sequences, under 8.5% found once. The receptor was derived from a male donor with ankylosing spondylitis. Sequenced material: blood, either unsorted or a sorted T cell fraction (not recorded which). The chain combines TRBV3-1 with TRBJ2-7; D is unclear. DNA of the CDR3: TGTGCCAGCAGCCAAGGTCGAGGCCTGGGCGAGCAGTACTTC. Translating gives CASSQGRGLGEQYF.